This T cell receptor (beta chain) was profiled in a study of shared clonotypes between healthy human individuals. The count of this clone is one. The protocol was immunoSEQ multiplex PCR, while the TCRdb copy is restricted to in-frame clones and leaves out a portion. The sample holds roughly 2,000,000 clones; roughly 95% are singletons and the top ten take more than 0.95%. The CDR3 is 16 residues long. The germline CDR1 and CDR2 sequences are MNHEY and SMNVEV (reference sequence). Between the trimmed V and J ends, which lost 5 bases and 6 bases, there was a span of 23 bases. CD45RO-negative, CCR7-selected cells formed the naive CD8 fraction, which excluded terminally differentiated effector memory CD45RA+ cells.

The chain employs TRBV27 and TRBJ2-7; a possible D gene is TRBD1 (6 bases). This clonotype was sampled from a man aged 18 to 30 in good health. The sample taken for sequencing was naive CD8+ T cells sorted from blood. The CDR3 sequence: CASSLRQVTGPIEQYF. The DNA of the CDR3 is TGTGCCAGCAGTCTACGTCAGGTTACAGGGCCTATCGAGCAGTACTTC.